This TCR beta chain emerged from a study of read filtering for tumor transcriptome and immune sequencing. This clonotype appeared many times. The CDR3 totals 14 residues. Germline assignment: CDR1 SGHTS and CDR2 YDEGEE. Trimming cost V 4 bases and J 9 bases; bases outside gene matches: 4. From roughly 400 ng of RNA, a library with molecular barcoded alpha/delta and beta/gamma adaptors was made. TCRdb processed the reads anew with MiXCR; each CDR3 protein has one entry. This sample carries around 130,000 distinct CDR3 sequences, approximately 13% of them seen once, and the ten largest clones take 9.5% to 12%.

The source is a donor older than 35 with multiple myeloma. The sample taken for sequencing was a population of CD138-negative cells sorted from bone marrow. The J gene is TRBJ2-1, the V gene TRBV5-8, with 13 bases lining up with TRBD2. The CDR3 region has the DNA TGTGCCAGCAGCCCCCGGACTAGCGGGAGTGAGCAGTTCTTC. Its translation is CASSPRTSGSEQFF.